One and the same sample provided the 7 T cell receptor beta chains below, sequenced in a study of blood T cell repertoires in COVID-19. TCRdb keeps only in-frame clones here, not all; method: immunoSEQ multiplex PCR. The sample holds hundreds of thousands of clones, about 90% seen once. Sequenced material: PBMCs or T cells enriched from blood (not recorded which). Source of these receptors: a woman under 40 who had recovered from COVID-19.

The V gene is TRBV14, the J gene TRBJ1-1, with D unclear. Germline V gene data show CDR1 as SGHDN and CDR2 as FVKESK. V was shortened by 4 bases and J by 1 base, with 7 bases between the two germline ends. The CDR3 loop spans 13 amino acids. CDR3 protein: CASSPGPNTEAFF. Written as DNA, the CDR3 is TGTGCCAGCAGCCCTGGGCCGAACACTGAAGCTTTCTTT.

The V and J genes are TRBV7-9 and TRBJ1-2; D is possibly TRBD1 (6 bases). Trimming shortened V by 5 bases and J by 8 bases, and 18 bases separated the two germline ends. This CDR3 has 14 residues. Germline V gene sequence: CDR1 SEHNR, CDR2 FQNEAQ (reference sequence). CDR3 sequence reads: CASSLDSSGRGYTF. CDR3 in DNA: TGTGCCAGCAGCCTGGACAGTTCCGGGAGGGGCTACACCTTC.

The rearrangement joins TRBV29-1 to TRBJ2-2, with 11 bases aligning to TRBD2. Germline CDR1 is SQVTM and CDR2 is ANQGSEA. This CDR3 is built from 15 residues. The V gene end was trimmed by 6 bases and the J gene end by 1 base; junction bases not matched to a gene: 4. The CDR3 coding sequence is TGCAGCGTCCCTAGCGGGGGGCAGAACACCGGGGAGCTGTTTTTT. The encoded protein is CSVPSGGQNTGELFF.

V gene TRBV20-1 combines with J gene TRBJ1-1; the D is unclear. Germline V gene data show CDR1 as DFQATT and CDR2 as SNEGSKA (reference sequence). This CDR3 is 12 amino acids long. Trimming took off 3 bases at V and 1 base at J, with 6 bases between the two ends. Here the CDR3 DNA reads TGCAGTGCTAGTGCGGGGAACACTGAAGCTTTCTTT. It yields the protein CSASAGNTEAFF.

This chain connects TRBV14 to TRBJ1-2; 8 bases map to TRBD1. Germline values: CDR1 SGHDN, CDR2 FVKESK. The V and J ends lost 1 base and 8 bases, in that order; junction bases with no gene match: 9. The CDR3 spans 15 residues. The CDR3 reads CASSQGARGPLGYTF. The CDR3 DNA follows: TGTGCCAGCAGCCAAGGGGCCAGGGGGCCGTTGGGCTACACCTTC.

This chain joins TRBV2 and TRBJ1-5; possibly TRBD1 for D (5 bases). CDR3 length: 14 amino acids. The ends were cut back, 6 bases at V and 0 bases at J, with 9 bases in the middle. Germline CDR1 reads SNHLY; CDR2 reads FYNNEI. CDR3 DNA sequence: TGTGCCAGCAGGGGGGGAATTAGCAATCAGCCCCAGCATTTT. Its protein product is CASRGGISNQPQHF.

The rearrangement uses TRBV2 and TRBJ2-4; D possibly corresponds to TRBD1 (5 bases). The V and J ends lost 2 bases and 2 bases respectively, with 13 bases between them. Germline lookup yields CDR1 SNHLY and CDR2 FYNNEI. This CDR3 spans 16 amino acids. This CDR3 reads CASSEKGLGPKNIQYF. Here the CDR3 DNA reads TGTGCCAGCAGTGAAAAGGGGCTCGGACCCAAAAACATTCAGTACTTC.